The 7 T cell receptor beta chains in this list originate from one sample, sequenced in a study of T-cell memory formation after mild COVID-19. TCRdb reprocessed the 5' RACE reads via MiXCR and lists one record per CDR3 protein. The sample lists about 62,000 distinct CDR3 sequences, 9.3% seen once, with about 1.1% in the top ten. The sequencing input was PBMCs or a T cell subset sorted from them (not recorded which). These receptors were collected from a man between 18 and 35 years old who had mild COVID-19 (a few samples of this study predate the infection). Cell type and time point are not known.

The rearrangement links TRBV11-2 to TRBJ2-7; D gene ambiguous. The CDR3 is 14 amino acids. Germline CDR1 SGHAT, CDR2 FQNNGV. V lost 2 bases to trimming and J lost 1 base, with 9 bases between them. The DNA of the CDR3 is TGTGCCAGCAGCTTACGTGCCCCTTCCTACGAGCAGTACGTC. It specifies CASSLRAPSYEQYV.

This clonotype was picked up many times. The chain has TRBV7-8 and TRBJ2-5; D ambiguous. The V end lost 2 bases, the J end lost 5 bases, and 9 bases lay between the germline ends. There are 13 residues in the CDR3. In germline, CDR1 is SGHVS, CDR2 FQNEAQ. Written as DNA, the CDR3 is TGTGCCAGCAGCTTAACGGCTGCGGAGACCCAGTACTTC. Translating gives CASSLTAAETQYF. The entire variable domain, with the rest obtained from reference TRBV7-8 and TRBJ2-5, is as follows: GAGVSQSPRYKVAKRGQDVALRCDPISGHVSLFWYQQALGQGPEFLTYFQNEAQLDKSGLPSDRFFAERPEGSVSTLKIQRTQQEDSAVYLCASSLTAAETQYFGPGTRLLVL.

The genes are TRBV20-1 and TRBJ1-1; 8 nucleotides agree with TRBD1. V gave up 5 bases and J gave up 4 bases; unmatched junction bases: 6. The CDR3 loop spans 13 amino acids. The germline V gene encodes CDR1 DFQATT and CDR2 SNEGSKA (reference sequence). CDR3: CSAVQGVGTEAFF. DNA of the CDR3: TGCAGTGCTGTACAGGGGGTCGGCACTGAAGCTTTCTTT.

This clonotype was detected ten times or more. The chain combines TRBV4-1 with TRBJ2-7; D remains ambiguous. Germline V gene data show CDR1 as MGHRA and CDR2 as YSYEKL. Trimming took 0 bases from V and 1 from J, leaving 7 bases between them. The CDR3 length is 14 residues. The CDR3 sequence: CASSQELGSYEQYV. The CDR3 DNA reads as TGCGCCAGCAGCCAAGAACTTGGTTCCTACGAGCAGTACGTC.

This clonotype was recorded at least ten times. The V gene is TRBV4-3, the J gene TRBJ2-7; possibly TRBD2 for D (6 bases). Germline V gives CDR1 LGHNA, CDR2 YSLEER. There are 15 residues in the CDR3. V was trimmed by 3 bases and J by 7 bases, leaving 19 bases between them. The DNA of the CDR3 is TGCGCCAGCAGCCAGCTGAGGGCGGGGCCAAGAGAGCAGTACTTC. Its translation is CASSQLRAGPREQYF.

This clonotype has a handful of counts. CDR3 nucleotide sequence: TGCAGCGGGGAGACAGGCCAAGAGACCCAGTACTTC. It codes for CSGETGQETQYF. The chain recombines TRBV29-1 with TRBJ2-5, with TRBD1 as a possible D gene (6 bases). The CDR3 length is 12 residues. The V end was cut by 7 bases, the J end by 1 base, with 10 bases between. CDR1 is SQVTM and CDR2 is ANQGSEA in the germline V gene.

This clonotype was seen only a few times. This sequence joins TRBV6-6 and TRBJ2-2; TRBD1 agrees at 7 bases. This CDR3 contains 13 residues. Germline V gene data show CDR1 as MNHNY and CDR2 as SVGAGI (reference sequence). Trimming cost V 6 bases and J 8 bases; bases outside gene matches: 6. The CDR3 nucleotides are TGTGCCAGCAGCCGTGACAGGGCTGGGGAGCTGTTTTTT. Encoded protein: CASSRDRAGELFF.